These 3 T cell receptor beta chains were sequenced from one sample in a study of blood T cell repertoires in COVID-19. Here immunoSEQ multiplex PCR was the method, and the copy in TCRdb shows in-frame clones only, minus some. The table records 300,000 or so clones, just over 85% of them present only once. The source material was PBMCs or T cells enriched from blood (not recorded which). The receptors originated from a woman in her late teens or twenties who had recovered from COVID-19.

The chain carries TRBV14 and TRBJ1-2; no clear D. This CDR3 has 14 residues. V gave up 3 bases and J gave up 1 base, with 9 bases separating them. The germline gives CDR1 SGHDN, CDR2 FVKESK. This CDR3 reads CASSHSGINYGYTF. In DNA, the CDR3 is TGTGCCAGCAGCCATTCCGGGATTAACTATGGCTACACCTTC. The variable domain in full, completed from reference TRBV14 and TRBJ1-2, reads EAGVTQFPSHSVIEKGQTVTLRCDPISGHDNLYWYRRVMGKEIKFLLHFVKESKQDESGMPNNRFLAERTGGTYSTLKVQPAELEDSGVYFCASSHSGINYGYTFGSGTRLTVV.

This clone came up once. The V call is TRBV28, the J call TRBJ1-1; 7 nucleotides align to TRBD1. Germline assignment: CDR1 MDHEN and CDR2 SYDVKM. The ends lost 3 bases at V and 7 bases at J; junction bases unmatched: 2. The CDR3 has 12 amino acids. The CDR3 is CASSFYRGEAFF. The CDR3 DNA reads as TGTGCCAGCAGTTTTTACAGGGGTGAAGCTTTCTTT.

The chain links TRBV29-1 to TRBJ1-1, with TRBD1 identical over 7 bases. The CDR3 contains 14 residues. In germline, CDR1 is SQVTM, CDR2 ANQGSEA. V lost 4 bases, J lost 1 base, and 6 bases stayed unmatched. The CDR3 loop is CSVGTGTENTEAFF. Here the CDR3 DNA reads TGCAGCGTTGGTACCGGGACAGAGAACACTGAAGCTTTCTTT.